The 22 T cell receptor beta chains reported below all come from one sample, sequenced in a study of cytomegalovirus exposure and HLA in healthy donors. The PCR made use of 60 Vbeta and 13 Jbeta primers. The table came from immunoSEQ multiplex PCR; TCRdb's copy has only in-frame clones and leaves some out. The table has about 200,000 clones, 65% to 80% seen once. The sample comprised PBMCs. Source of these receptors: a girl aged 2-9 years in good health and CMV-seronegative.

Worth noting for this clone: A junction end diverges from the germline sequence, so it may reflect a read error. This sequence joins TRBV19 and TRBJ2-7; 9 bases align to TRBD2. The CDR3 runs 17 residues. From germline, CDR1 is LNHDA and CDR2 SQIVND (reference sequence). CDR3 sequence reads: CASSIDLAGGPSNEQYF. In nucleotides, the CDR3 is TGTGCCAGTAGTATAGATCTGGCGGGAGGGCCCTCCAACGAGCAGTACTTC.

The V call is TRBV5-1, the J call TRBJ2-5; 10 positions agree with TRBD1. The CDR3 runs to 14 residues. V lost 4 bases to trimming and J lost 7 bases; unmatched junction nucleotides: 7. CDR1 SGHRS and CDR2 YFSETQ come from the germline V gene. The CDR3 region is CASSQRQGAWTQYF. The CDR3 DNA reads as TGCGCCAGCAGCCAGAGACAGGGGGCATGGACCCAGTACTTC.

This chain joins TRBV6-5 and TRBJ2-1; D might be TRBD1 (6 bases). The CDR3 is 16 amino acids. The V gene lost 2 bases and the J gene lost 4 bases, with 15 bases spanning the gap. Germline-derived CDR1 and CDR2 are MNHEY and SVGAGI. The CDR3 protein is CASSYRRQAEYNEQFF. DNA for the CDR3: TGTGCCAGCAGTTACCGTCGACAGGCTGAATACAATGAGCAGTTCTTC.

This clone was picked up a small number of times. The chain couples TRBV5-4 to TRBJ2-5; 8 bases are a match to TRBD2. The V gene end was trimmed by 3 bases and the J gene end by 1 base; junction bases not matched to a gene: 11. CDR1 is SGHNT, CDR2 YYREEE, per germline (reference sequence). The CDR3 extends over 17 amino acids. CDR3 residues: CASSSGGTRGPQETQYF. The CDR3 bases are TGTGCCAGCAGCTCGGGGGGGACTAGAGGTCCCCAAGAGACCCAGTACTTC.

The chain uses TRBV6-1 and TRBJ2-2; D remains unclear. Per the germline V gene, CDR1 is MNHNS and CDR2 is SASEGT. Between the trimmed V and J ends, which lost 6 bases and 6 bases, there was a span of 5 bases. This CDR3 has 11 residues. CDR3: CASSFSGELFF. Here the CDR3 DNA reads TGTGCCAGCAGCTTTTCCGGGGAGCTGTTTTTT.

The chain links TRBV6-5 to TRBJ1-2; TRBD1 matches at 8 bases. Per germline, CDR1 MNHEY and CDR2 SVGAGI. CDR3 length: 14 residues. J gave up 8 bases and V 3 bases, and 8 bases lay outside the gene matches. Written as DNA, the CDR3 is TGTGCCAGCAGTTATGGACAGGGCGTGGGAGGCTACACCTTC. Translating it yields CASSYGQGVGGYTF.

V usage is TRBV5-6 and J usage is TRBJ1-2; the D gene is possibly TRBD1 (5 bases). This CDR3 spans 12 amino acids. Germline CDR1 SGHDT, CDR2 YYEEEE. With 6 bases removed from V and 7 bases from J, the gap between germline ends came to 13 bases. This chain's CDR3 is CASTLGGSGYTF. The CDR3 nucleotides are TGTGCCAGCACCCTGGGGGGAAGTGGCTACACCTTC.

The V gene is TRBV6-5, the J gene TRBJ1-2; D call uncertain. Trimming pared 0 bases from V and 0 bases from J, leaving 11 bases between. The germline V gene has CDR1 MNHEY and CDR2 SVGAGI. The length of the CDR3 is 16 residues. CDR3 nucleotides: TGTGCCAGCAGTTACTCGAGGGCGGAAGCTAACTATGGCTACACCTTC. It is translated as CASSYSRAEANYGYTF.

This sequence joins TRBV7-9 and TRBJ2-2; 8 bases match TRBD1. The junction had 12 bases not matched to a gene; V was cut back by 2 bases and J by 4 bases. The CDR3 has 18 residues. Germline V lookup: CDR1 SEHNR, CDR2 FQNEAQ (reference sequence). The CDR3 loop is CASSLRTGNPVGTGELFF. CDR3 coding DNA: TGTGCCAGCAGCTTAAGGACAGGGAACCCAGTGGGCACCGGGGAGCTGTTTTTT.

The chain combines TRBV14 with TRBJ1-4; perhaps TRBD1 as D (6 bases). V gave up 4 bases and J gave up 1 base, with 10 bases separating them. CDR3 size: 15 residues. Germline CDR1 SGHDN, CDR2 FVKESK. The CDR3 nucleotides are TGTGCCAGCAGCCTCACAGGGTTAACTAATGAAAAACTGTTTTTT. It encodes CASSLTGLTNEKLFF.

V gene TRBV27 combines with J gene TRBJ1-2; D remains ambiguous. This CDR3 has 14 amino acids. V shed 3 bases and J shed 2 bases, with 10 bases lying between them. CDR1 is MNHEY and CDR2 is SMNVEV in the germline V gene (reference sequence). DNA of the CDR3: TGTGCCAGCAGTTTCTTGGGAGGGAACTATGGCTACACCTTC. This sequence encodes CASSFLGGNYGYTF.

The chain carries TRBV6-1 and TRBJ2-1; 8 nucleotides align to TRBD1. After removal of 5 bases from V and 4 bases from J, the junction contained 7 bases not matched to a gene. The CDR3 consists of 15 residues. Germline CDR1 and CDR2: MNHNS and SASEGT. Here the CDR3 DNA reads TGTGCCAGCAGTCCAGGGGGCCTCATGTACAATGAGCAGTTCTTC. Protein product: CASSPGGLMYNEQFF.

In the case of this clone: The germline gene is not matched at one end of the junction; a read error may be the cause. The chain uses TRBV7-9 and TRBJ1-3; D not certain. Germline-derived CDR1 and CDR2 are SEHNR and FQNEAQ (reference sequence). The CDR3 length is 15 residues. The CDR3 protein is CSSSLVSGSGNTIYF. CDR3 nucleotide sequence: TGTTCCAGCAGCTTAGTTTCAGGCTCTGGAAACACCATATATTTT.

The chain uses TRBV27 and TRBJ2-1; 15 bases line up with TRBD2. The J segment lost 4 bases and the V segment lost 5 bases, leaving 9 bases of the junction unmatched. The CDR3 has 18 amino acids. The germline V gene encodes CDR1 MNHEY and CDR2 SMNVEV (reference sequence). The CDR3 loop reads CASSTHRTSGGGYNEQFF. The CDR3, as DNA: TGTGCCAGCAGTACTCACCGGACTAGCGGGGGGGGATACAATGAGCAGTTCTTC.

V is TRBV27 and J is TRBJ1-2; TRBD1 matches 8 bases. Per the germline V gene, CDR1 is MNHEY and CDR2 is SMNVEV (reference sequence). V shed 2 bases and J 10 bases; nucleotides not matched to a gene: 6. This CDR3 comprises 13 residues. The CDR3 here is CASSLVRGRDYTF. CDR3 DNA: TGTGCCAGCAGTTTAGTCAGGGGGCGAGACTACACCTTC.

This chain links TRBV19 with TRBJ2-3, with 14 positions matching TRBD2. The CDR3 is 17 residues long. Trimming at V came to 3 bases and at J to 4 bases, leaving 6 bases not matched to a gene. Looked up from germline, CDR1 is LNHDA and CDR2 is SQIVND (reference sequence). The CDR3 loop is CASSIGTSGSNSDTQYF. The DNA for the CDR3 is TGTGCCAGTAGTATCGGGACTAGCGGGAGTAATTCAGATACGCAGTATTTT.

The J gene is TRBJ2-1, the V gene TRBV27; 10 bases agree with TRBD1. The trim removed 3 bases at V and 3 bases at J, leaving 2 bases unmatched. The CDR3 extends over 15 amino acids. The germline CDR1 and CDR2 sequences are MNHEY and SMNVEV (reference sequence). The CDR3 region has the DNA TGTGCCAGCAGTTTTGGGGACAGGGGCTACAATGAGCAGTTCTTC. Protein: CASSFGDRGYNEQFF.

The chain uses TRBV5-1 and TRBJ1-1; 11 nucleotides align to TRBD1. CDR3 length: 16 residues. Germline CDR1 and CDR2: SGHRS and YFSETQ. V shed 1 base, J shed 4 bases, and the junction held 6 bases outside the gene matches. The CDR3 spells CASSLRTGGAGTEAFF. DNA of the CDR3: TGCGCCAGCAGCTTGAGGACAGGGGGCGCCGGCACTGAAGCTTTCTTT.

The genes are TRBV5-1 and TRBJ1-3; D gene unclear. The V gene's germline CDR1 is SGHRS and CDR2 YFSETQ. Trimming cost V 3 bases and J 0 bases, with 13 bases left between them. The CDR3 is 16 amino acids. CDR3 amino acids: CASSSSMTGSGNTIYF. In nucleotides, the CDR3 is TGCGCCAGCAGCTCCTCCATGACTGGCTCTGGAAACACCATATATTTT. Full variable domain (rest looked up from reference TRBV5-1 and TRBJ1-3): KAGVTQTPRYLIKTRGQQVTLSCSPISGHRSVSWYQQTPGQGLQFLFEYFSETQRNKGNFPGRFSGRQFSNSRSEMNVSTLELGDSALYLCASSSSMTGSGNTIYFGEGSWLTVV.

The V call is TRBV5-4, the J call TRBJ1-5; 7 bases fit TRBD1. This CDR3 region has 14 residues. The J segment lost 6 bases and the V segment lost 0 bases, leaving 3 bases of the junction unmatched. From germline, CDR1 is SGHNT and CDR2 YYREEE (reference sequence). The CDR3: CASSLEGAGQPQHF. CDR3 sequence (DNA): TGTGCCAGCAGCTTGGAGGGGGCGGGTCAGCCCCAGCATTTT.

This chain links TRBV6-5 with TRBJ1-2; a possible D gene is TRBD1 (6 bases). CDR3 length: 12 residues. Looked up from germline, CDR1 is MNHEY and CDR2 is SVGAGI. Trimming took 6 bases from V and 8 from J, leaving 13 bases between them. The CDR3 sequence is CASSADRWGYTF. The CDR3 DNA follows: TGTGCCAGCAGCGCCGACAGGTGGGGCTACACCTTC.

In the case of this clone: Other nucleotide sequences from this sample produce the same CDR3. This sequence joins TRBV19 and TRBJ1-5, with D possibly being TRBD1 (5 bases). This CDR3 has 14 residues. V was cut by 3 bases and J by 2 bases, with 8 bases left in between. Germline V gene data show CDR1 as LNHDA and CDR2 as SQIVND (reference sequence). This chain's CDR3 is CASSIRGGNQPQHF. The CDR3 DNA sequence: TGTGCCAGTAGTATTAGGGGCGGCAATCAGCCCCAGCATTTT. Full variable domain (outside the CDR3, taken from reference TRBV19 and TRBJ1-5): DGGITQSPKYLFRKEGQNVTLSCEQNLNHDAMYWYRQDPGQGLRLIYYSQIVNDFQKGDIAEGYSVSREKKESFPLTVTSAQKNPTAFYLCASSIRGGNQPQHFGDGTRLSIL.